The next 8 T cell receptor beta chains were all read from a single sample in a study of response to subunit inactivated influenza vaccine. TCRdb fed the RT-PCR reads into MiXCR, producing one record per CDR3 protein. The data hold approximately 480,000 distinct CDR3 sequences, with approximately 11% observed a single time. The sequenced sample was PBMCs from blood, obtained 40 to 50 days after vaccination. The source is a man aged 50 to 59 who received an inactivated influenza vaccine.

This clonotype has ten or more counts. The chain has TRBV20-1 and TRBJ2-3; D perhaps matches TRBD2 (6 bases). Germline loops: CDR1 DFQATT, CDR2 SNEGSKA (reference sequence). The CDR3 has 14 amino acids. Trimming took off 4 bases at V and 0 bases at J, with 11 bases between the two ends. This CDR3 is CSANWRGSTDTQYF. In DNA form, the CDR3 reads TGCAGTGCTAACTGGCGGGGCAGCACAGATACGCAGTATTTT.

This clonotype has at least ten counts. V and J are TRBV5-1 and TRBJ2-7; D remains ambiguous. The germline V gene has CDR1 SGHRS and CDR2 YFSETQ. Trimming removed 2 bases at V and 3 bases at J, with 12 bases between. The CDR3 runs to 14 residues. Here the CDR3 DNA reads TGCGCCAGCAGCTTAACAACAGTTGTCTACGAGCAGTACTTC. Its protein product is CASSLTTVVYEQYF.

This clonotype was seen many times. The chain recombines TRBV20-1 with TRBJ2-1, with D possibly being TRBD2 (5 bases). This CDR3 has 14 amino acids. CDR1 and CDR2 from the germline V gene are DFQATT and SNEGSKA (reference sequence). Between the trimmed V and J ends, which lost 0 bases and 7 bases, there was a span of 13 bases. CDR3 nucleotides: TGCAGTGCTAGAGACCCCAGAGGGATGAATGAGCAGTTCTTC. Translating it yields CSARDPRGMNEQFF.

The genes are TRBV5-1 and TRBJ2-5; no firm D call. The germline gives CDR1 SGHRS, CDR2 YFSETQ. The length of the CDR3 is 12 residues. Trimming shortened V by 4 bases and J by 5 bases, and 9 bases separated the two germline ends. CDR3 amino acids: CASSLTTETQYF. As DNA, the CDR3 is TGCGCCAGCAGCCTGACAACGGAGACCCAGTACTTC.

The rearrangement links TRBV6-1 to TRBJ1-5, with a weak D call TRBD1 (6 bases). The V gene's germline CDR1 is MNHNS and CDR2 SASEGT. V was pared by 11 bases and J by 4 bases, with 12 bases between. The CDR3 runs to 12 residues. Here the CDR3 DNA reads TGTGCCGCGGCAGGGGTAAATCAGCCCCAGCATTTT. It encodes CAAAGVNQPQHF.

This rearrangement joins TRBV4-1 to TRBJ1-4; 8 bases line up with TRBD1. V shed 1 base and J 4 bases; nucleotides not matched to a gene: 11. Germline CDR1 MGHRA, CDR2 YSYEKL. There are 18 residues in the CDR3. CDR3 coding DNA: TGCGCCAGCAGCCAAGCTATTTTAGGACAGGGCTATAATGAAAAACTGTTTTTT. Encoded protein: CASSQAILGQGYNEKLFF.

This clonotype came up a few times. The chain couples TRBV28 to TRBJ2-2; no definite D call. Per the germline V gene, CDR1 is MDHEN and CDR2 is SYDVKM. V was cut by 1 base and J by 5 bases, with 11 bases left in between. This CDR3 is 15 amino acids long. The CDR3 DNA reads TGTGCCAGCAGTTTATCTCCTGACCATACCGGGGAGCTGTTTTTT. Encoded protein: CASSLSPDHTGELFF.

Only a few counts were recorded for this clonotype. The chain carries TRBV15 and TRBJ2-5; the D is unclear. Germline V gene data show CDR1 as LNHNV and CDR2 as YYDKDF (reference sequence). CDR3 length equals 15 residues. V was clipped by 0 bases and J by 1 base, with 9 bases between them. The CDR3 here is CATSRDIGPQETQYF. The CDR3 DNA sequence: TGTGCCACCAGCAGAGACATTGGACCCCAAGAGACCCAGTACTTC.